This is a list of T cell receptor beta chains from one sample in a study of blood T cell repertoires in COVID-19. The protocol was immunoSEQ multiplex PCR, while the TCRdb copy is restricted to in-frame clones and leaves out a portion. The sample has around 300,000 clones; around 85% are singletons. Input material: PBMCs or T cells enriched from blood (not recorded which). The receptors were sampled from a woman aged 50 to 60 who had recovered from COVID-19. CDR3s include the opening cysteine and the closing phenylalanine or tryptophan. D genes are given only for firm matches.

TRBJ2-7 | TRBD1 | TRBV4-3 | TGCGCCAGCAGCCAAGATCACGGACAGGGGGTCCACGAGCAGTACTTC | CASSQDHGQGVHEQYF
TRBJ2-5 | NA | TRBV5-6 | TGTGCCAGCAGCTTGGTAGTGATCCAAGAGACCCAGTACTTC | CASSLVVIQETQYF
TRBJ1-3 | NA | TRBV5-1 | TGCGCCAGCAGCTTCACATCTGCTGGAAACACCATATATTTT | CASSFTSAGNTIYF
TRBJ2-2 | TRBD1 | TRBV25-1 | TGTGCCAGCGGAATTTTCGGACAGGGGACCGGGGAGCTGTTTTTT | CASGIFGQGTGELFF
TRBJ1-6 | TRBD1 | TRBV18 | TGTGCCAGCTCACCGGGGGTCGAGACAGGGGATTCACCCCTCCACTTT | CASSPGVETGDSPLHF
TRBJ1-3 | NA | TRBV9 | TGTGCCAGCAGCTCATTCGGGGGATGGGGTTCTGGAAACACCATATATTTT | CASSSFGGWGSGNTIYF
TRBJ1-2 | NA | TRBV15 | TGTGCCACCAGCAGAGATCCCGGGTCGGATGGCTACACCTTC | CATSRDPGSDGYTF
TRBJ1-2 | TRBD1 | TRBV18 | TGTGCCAGCTCAGCCGACAGGGTCTACTATGGCTACACCTTC | CASSADRVYYGYTF
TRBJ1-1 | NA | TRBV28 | TGTGCCAGCAGTTTATCCGGGGGGAACACTGAAGCTTTCTTT | CASSLSGGNTEAFF
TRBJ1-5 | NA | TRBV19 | TGTGCCAGTAGTTGGCCCGGGGGCAATCAGCCCCAGCATTTT | CASSWPGGNQPQHF
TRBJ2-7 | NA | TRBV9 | TGTGCCAGCAGCTTTTCCAGTTTTTCCTACGAGCAGTACTTC | CASSFSSFSYEQYF
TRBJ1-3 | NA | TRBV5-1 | TGCGCCAGCAGCTTGGGGCAGGCCAACTCTGGAAACACCATATATTTT | CASSLGQANSGNTIYF
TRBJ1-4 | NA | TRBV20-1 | TGCAGTGCTAGTCCCTATGAAAAACTGTTTTTT | CSASPYEKLFF
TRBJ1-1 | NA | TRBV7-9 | TGTGCCAGCAGCCCGGTCCGGGGAGGGAACACTGAAGCTTTCTTT | CASSPVRGGNTEAFF